This is a list of T cell receptor beta chains from one sample in a study. TCRdb ran MiXCR on the 5' RACE reads and lists one entry per CDR3 protein. This table holds some 37,000 distinct CDR3 sequences, approximately 17% found once. The source material was naive CD4+ T cells sorted from a lymph node. The receptors stem from a female donor with breast cancer. Both conserved end residues are part of each CDR3. The D gene is left open where the match is weak. Clone size appears in some rows only: once, few, many, or a class for an expanded clone.

v_gene,d_gene,abundance,j_gene,CDR3aa,CDR3nt
TRBV5-1,TRBD2,many,TRBJ2-3,CASRAGTSTDTQYF,TGCGCCAGCAGAGCGGGAACTAGCACAGATACGCAGTATTTT
TRBV5-1,NA,many,TRBJ1-5,CASSPGENLNQPQHF,TGCGCCAGCAGCCCCGGTGAAAACCTCAATCAGCCCCAGCATTTT
TRBV5-1,TRBD1,few,TRBJ1-2,CASSLAGGASYTF,TGCGCCAGCAGCTTGGCAGGGGGCGCGAGCTACACCTTC
TRBV4-1,NA,few,TRBJ2-2,CASSQGRIGGRRNTGELFF,TGCGCCAGCAGCCAAGGACGGATTGGGGGGAGGAGGAACACCGGGGAGCTGTTTTTT
TRBV15,NA,many,TRBJ2-7,CATSRERGAGILYEQYF,TGTGCCACCAGCAGAGAACGCGGGGCGGGTATCCTCTACGAGCAGTACTTC
TRBV7-7,NA,NA,TRBJ2-3,CASSLSDWDTQYF,TGTGCTAGCAGCTTATCCGATTGGGATACGCAGTATTTT
TRBV6-5,TRBD1,few,TRBJ1-3,CASSDRGGNTIYF,TGTGCCAGCAGTGACAGGGGTGGAAACACCATATATTTT
TRBV7-2,NA,NA,TRBJ2-3,CASSPWEAGNPTQYF,TGTGCCAGCAGCCCCTGGGAGGCAGGCAACCCCACGCAGTATTTT
TRBV7-9,NA,NA,TRBJ2-1,CASSAGLGVVEQFF,TGTGCCAGCAGCGCGGGACTGGGGGTCGTGGAGCAGTTCTTC
TRBV4-2,NA,many,TRBJ1-2,CASSKGDNYGYTF,TGTGCCAGCAGCAAGGGGGATAACTATGGCTACACCTTC
TRBV5-5,NA,many,TRBJ2-2,CASSFTPGTGELFF,TGTGCCAGCAGCTTCACCCCGGGCACCGGGGAGCTGTTTTTT
TRBV7-8,TRBD1,NA,TRBJ2-1,CASSFGQGANTQQFF,TGTGCCAGCAGCTTCGGACAGGGGGCAAACACACAGCAGTTCTTC
TRBV6-5,NA,few,TRBJ2-2,CASSRKGQASTGELFF,TGTGCCAGCAGCCGAAAAGGACAAGCCAGCACCGGGGAGCTGTTTTTT
TRBV6-2/TRBV6-3,NA,few,TRBJ2-1,CASSYRGPSEQFF,TGTGCCAGCAGTTACCGGGGACCCTCTGAGCAGTTCTTC
TRBV7-9,NA,NA,TRBJ2-1,CASSLLTGQEQFF,TGTGCCAGCAGCTTATTGACAGGACAGGAGCAGTTCTTC
TRBV12-3/TRBV12-4,NA,NA,TRBJ1-3,CASRRQVGNTIYF,TGTGCCAGCAGGCGACAGGTTGGAAACACCATATATTTT
TRBV4-1,TRBD2,NA,TRBJ2-1,CASSQERTSGSNEQFF,TGCGCCAGCAGCCAAGAAAGGACTAGCGGGAGCAATGAGCAGTTCTTC
TRBV28,NA,few,TRBJ1-1,CASSFGTEAFF,TGTGCCAGCAGTTTTGGCACTGAAGCTTTCTTT
TRBV15,NA,few,TRBJ2-2,CATSREVTGELFF,TGTGCCACCAGCAGAGAAGTAACCGGGGAGCTGTTTTTT
TRBV7-9,NA,few,TRBJ2-7,CASSRSGTYEQYF,TGTGCCAGCAGCCGTTCAGGGACCTACGAGCAGTACTTC
TRBV5-1,TRBD1,few,TRBJ2-6,CASSFTGAGANVLTF,TGCGCCAGCAGCTTTACAGGGGCTGGGGCCAACGTCCTGACTTTC
TRBV2,TRBD1,NA,TRBJ2-5,CASKPQGGETQYF,TGTGCCAGCAAGCCACAGGGGGGCGAGACCCAGTACTTC
TRBV7-3,NA,many,TRBJ1-3,CASSLTFGDTIYF,TGTGCCAGCAGCTTAACGTTCGGGGACACCATATATTTT
TRBV7-9,NA,few,TRBJ2-2,CASSLAPTGELFF,TGTGCCAGCAGCTTAGCGCCCACCGGGGAGCTGTTTTTT
TRBV20-1,TRBD1,NA,TRBJ2-7,CSARSPGTGRREQYF,TGCAGTGCTAGATCCCCCGGGACAGGGCGTCGGGAGCAGTACTTC
TRBV6-1,NA,many,TRBJ2-3,CASTMSGATDTQYF,TGTGCCAGCACCATGAGTGGGGCCACAGATACGCAGTATTTT
TRBV5-1,NA,NA,TRBJ2-3,CASSLAGLLDTQYF,TGCGCCAGCAGCTTGGCGGGACTTCTAGATACGCAGTATTTT
TRBV29-1,NA,many,TRBJ2-1,CSVEDGIGQFF,TGCAGCGTTGAAGATGGGATCGGGCAGTTCTTC
TRBV5-1,NA,few,TRBJ2-1,CASSLVGRNEQFF,TGCGCCAGCAGCTTGGTGGGGCGCAATGAGCAGTTCTTC
TRBV4-1,TRBD1,few,TRBJ1-5,CASSQSDRGWQPQHF,TGCGCCAGCAGCCAGTCGGACAGGGGATGGCAGCCCCAGCATTTT
TRBV6-2/TRBV6-3,NA,many,TRBJ2-7,CASSSHPTFYEQYF,TGTGCCAGCAGTTCCCATCCGACCTTCTACGAGCAGTACTTC
TRBV5-1,NA,many,TRBJ2-1,CASTSFLRGTNEQFF,TGCGCCAGCACCTCTTTCCTCCGGGGAACGAATGAGCAGTTCTTC
TRBV2,TRBD1,few,TRBJ1-3,CASSLQGSGNTIYF,TGTGCCAGCAGTCTACAGGGGTCTGGAAACACCATATATTTT
TRBV5-1,NA,few,TRBJ1-2,CASSLGTFTYGYTF,TGCGCCAGCAGCTTAGGGACTTTTACCTATGGCTACACCTTC
TRBV7-2,TRBD1,few,TRBJ2-1,CASSSPGQGLRNEQFF,TGTGCCAGCAGCTCCCCGGGACAGGGGTTGCGGAATGAGCAGTTCTTC
TRBV27,TRBD2,NA,TRBJ2-5,CASGRESRETQYF,TGTGCCAGCGGGCGGGAGAGTAGGGAGACCCAGTACTTC
TRBV12-3/TRBV12-4,TRBD1,few,TRBJ2-7,CASSPETGGYEQYF,TGTGCCAGCAGCCCAGAGACAGGGGGCTACGAGCAGTACTTC
TRBV6-5,TRBD2,NA,TRBJ2-5,CASRELGGEYF,TGTGCCAGCAGAGAACTCGGGGGGGAGTACTTC
TRBV3-1,TRBD2,NA,TRBJ2-5,CASSQAASGQETQYF,TGTGCCAGCAGCCAAGCGGCTAGCGGGCAAGAGACCCAGTACTTC